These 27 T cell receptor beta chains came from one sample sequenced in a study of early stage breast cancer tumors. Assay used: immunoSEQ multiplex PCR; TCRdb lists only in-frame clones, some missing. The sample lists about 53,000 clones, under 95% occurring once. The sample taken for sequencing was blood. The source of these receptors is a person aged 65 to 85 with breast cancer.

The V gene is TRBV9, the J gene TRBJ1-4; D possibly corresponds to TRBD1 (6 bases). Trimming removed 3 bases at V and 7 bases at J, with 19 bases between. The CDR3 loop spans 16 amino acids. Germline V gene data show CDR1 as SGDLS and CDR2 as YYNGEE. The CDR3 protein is CASSEGDTLVGEKLFF. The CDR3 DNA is TGTGCCAGCAGCGAGGGGGACACACTAGTAGGTGAAAAACTGTTTTTT. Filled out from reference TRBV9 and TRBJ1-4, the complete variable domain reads DSGVTQTPKHLITATGQRVTLRCSPRSGDLSVYWYQQSLDQGLQFLIQYYNGEERAKGNILERFSAQQFPDLHSELNLSSLELGDSALYFCASSEGDTLVGEKLFFGSGTQLSVL.

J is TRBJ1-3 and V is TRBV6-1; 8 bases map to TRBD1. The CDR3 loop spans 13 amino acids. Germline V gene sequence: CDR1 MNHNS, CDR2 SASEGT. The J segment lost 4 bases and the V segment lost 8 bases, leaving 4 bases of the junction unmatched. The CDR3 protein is CASRTGFGNTIYF. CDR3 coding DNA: TGTGCCAGCCGGACAGGGTTCGGAAACACCATATATTTT.

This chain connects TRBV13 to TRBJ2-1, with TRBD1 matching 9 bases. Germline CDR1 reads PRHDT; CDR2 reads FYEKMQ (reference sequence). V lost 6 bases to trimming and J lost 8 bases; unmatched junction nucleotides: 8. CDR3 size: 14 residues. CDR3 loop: CASSFGQGRDEQFF. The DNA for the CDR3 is TGTGCCAGCAGTTTTGGACAGGGGAGGGATGAGCAGTTCTTC.

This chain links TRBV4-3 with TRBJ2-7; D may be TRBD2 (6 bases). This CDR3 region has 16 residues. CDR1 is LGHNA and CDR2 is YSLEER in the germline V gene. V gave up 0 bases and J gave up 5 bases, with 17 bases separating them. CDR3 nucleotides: TGCGCCAGCAGCCAAGAGTGGAGGGGCCCGCTCGACGAGCAGTACTTC. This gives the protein CASSQEWRGPLDEQYF.

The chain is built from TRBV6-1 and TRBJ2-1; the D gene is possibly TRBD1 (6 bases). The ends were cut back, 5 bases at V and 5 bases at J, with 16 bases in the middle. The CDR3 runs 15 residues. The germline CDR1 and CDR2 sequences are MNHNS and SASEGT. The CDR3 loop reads CASSSRGSVDNEQFF. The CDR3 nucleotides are TGTGCCAGCAGTTCCAGGGGAAGTGTAGACAATGAGCAGTTCTTC.

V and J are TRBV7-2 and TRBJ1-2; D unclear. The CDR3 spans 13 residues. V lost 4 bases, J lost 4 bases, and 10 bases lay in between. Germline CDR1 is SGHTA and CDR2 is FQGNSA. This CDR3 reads CASSSRQGYGYTF. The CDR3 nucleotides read TGTGCCAGCAGCTCCCGACAAGGCTATGGCTACACCTTC.

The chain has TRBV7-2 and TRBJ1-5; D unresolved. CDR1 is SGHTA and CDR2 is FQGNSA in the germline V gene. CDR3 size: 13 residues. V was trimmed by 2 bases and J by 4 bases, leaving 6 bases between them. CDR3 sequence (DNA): TGTGCCAGCAGCTTAAGTCAGAATCAGCCCCAGCATTTT. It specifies CASSLSQNQPQHF.

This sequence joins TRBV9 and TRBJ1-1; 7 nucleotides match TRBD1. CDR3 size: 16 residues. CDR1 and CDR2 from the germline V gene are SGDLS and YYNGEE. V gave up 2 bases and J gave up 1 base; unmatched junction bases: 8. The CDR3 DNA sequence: TGTGCCAGCAGCGTTGGATTTAGGGGGCGGAACACTGAAGCTTTCTTT. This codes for CASSVGFRGRNTEAFF.

CDR3 nucleotide sequence: TGTGCCAGCAGCTCGGGGGGATACACTGAAGCTTTCTTT. It encodes CASSSGGYTEAFF. The chain has TRBV7-2 and TRBJ1-1; tentative D call: TRBD1 (5 bases). Per the germline V gene, CDR1 is SGHTA and CDR2 is FQGNSA. V lost 4 bases, J lost 3 bases, and 9 bases lay in between. The CDR3 is 13 amino acids.

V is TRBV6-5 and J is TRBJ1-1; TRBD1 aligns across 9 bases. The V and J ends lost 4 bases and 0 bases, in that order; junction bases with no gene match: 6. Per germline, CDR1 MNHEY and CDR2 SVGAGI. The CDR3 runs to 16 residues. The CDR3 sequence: CASSWRQGVMNTEAFF. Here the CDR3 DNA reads TGTGCCAGCAGTTGGCGACAGGGGGTCATGAACACTGAAGCTTTCTTT.

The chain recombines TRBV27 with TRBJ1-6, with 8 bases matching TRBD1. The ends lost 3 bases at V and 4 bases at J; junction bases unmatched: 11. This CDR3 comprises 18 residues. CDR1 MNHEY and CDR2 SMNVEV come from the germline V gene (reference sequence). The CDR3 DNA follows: TGTGCCAGCAGTTTTTATCAGGGGGCCTACTCTTATAATTCACCCCTCCACTTT. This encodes CASSFYQGAYSYNSPLHF.

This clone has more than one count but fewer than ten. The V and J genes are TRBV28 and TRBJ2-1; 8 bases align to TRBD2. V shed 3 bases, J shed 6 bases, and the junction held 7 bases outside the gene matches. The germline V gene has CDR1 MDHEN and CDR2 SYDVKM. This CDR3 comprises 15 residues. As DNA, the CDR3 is TGTGCCAGCAGTTTGGCGGGAGGTCCCCTCAATGAGCAGTTCTTC. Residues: CASSLAGGPLNEQFF.

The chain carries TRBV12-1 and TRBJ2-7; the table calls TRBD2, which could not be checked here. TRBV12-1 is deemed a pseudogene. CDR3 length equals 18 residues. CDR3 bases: TGTGCCAGCAGCTTTAGGACTAGCGGGGTGAATAATTCCTACGAGCAGTACTTC. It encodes CASSFRTSGVNNSYEQYF.

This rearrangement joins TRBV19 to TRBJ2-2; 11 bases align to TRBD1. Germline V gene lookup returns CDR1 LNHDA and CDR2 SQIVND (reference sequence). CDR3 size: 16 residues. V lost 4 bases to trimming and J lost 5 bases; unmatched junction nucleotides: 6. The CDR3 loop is CASSRWGQGDTGELFF. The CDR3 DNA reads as TGTGCCAGTAGTAGATGGGGACAGGGGGATACCGGGGAGCTGTTTTTT.

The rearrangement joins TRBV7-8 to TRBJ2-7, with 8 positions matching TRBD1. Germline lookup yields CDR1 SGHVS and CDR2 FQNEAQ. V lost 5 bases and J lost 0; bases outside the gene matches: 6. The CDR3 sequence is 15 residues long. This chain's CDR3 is CASSAPTGASYEQYF. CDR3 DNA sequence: TGTGCCAGCAGCGCGCCGACAGGGGCCTCCTACGAGCAGTACTTC.

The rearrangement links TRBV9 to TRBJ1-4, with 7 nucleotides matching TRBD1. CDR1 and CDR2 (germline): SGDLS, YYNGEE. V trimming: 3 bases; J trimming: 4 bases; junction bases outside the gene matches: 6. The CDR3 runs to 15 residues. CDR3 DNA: TGTGCCAGCAGCGCAGGACAGGCCAATAATGAAAAACTGTTTTTT. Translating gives CASSAGQANNEKLFF.

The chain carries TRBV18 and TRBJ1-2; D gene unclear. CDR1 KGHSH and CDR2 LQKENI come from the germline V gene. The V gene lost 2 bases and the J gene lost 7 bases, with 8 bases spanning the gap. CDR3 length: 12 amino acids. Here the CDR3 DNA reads TGTGCCAGCTCACCAGACTTAACTGGCTACACCTTC. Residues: CASSPDLTGYTF. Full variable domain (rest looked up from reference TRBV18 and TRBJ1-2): NAGVMQNPRHLVRRRGQEARLRCSPMKGHSHVYWYRQLPEEGLKFMVYLQKENIIDESGMPKERFSAEFPKEGPSILRIQQVVRGDSAAYFCASSPDLTGYTFGSGTRLTVV.

The CDR3 sequence is CASQTTTGELFF. The CDR3 DNA reads TGCGCCAGCCAAACAACCACCGGGGAGCTGTTTTTT. V gene TRBV10-1 combines with J gene TRBJ2-2; D not certain. Germline V CDR1 and CDR2: WNHNN, SYGVQD (reference sequence). This CDR3 has 12 residues. Trimming removed 8 bases from V and 4 bases from J, with 8 bases in between.

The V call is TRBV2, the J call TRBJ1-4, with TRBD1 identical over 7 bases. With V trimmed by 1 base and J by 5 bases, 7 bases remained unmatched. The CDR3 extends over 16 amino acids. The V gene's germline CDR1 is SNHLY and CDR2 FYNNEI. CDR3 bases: TGTGCCAGCAGTGAAGGGGCTAGACAGGGAAATGAAAAACTGTTTTTT. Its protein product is CASSEGARQGNEKLFF.

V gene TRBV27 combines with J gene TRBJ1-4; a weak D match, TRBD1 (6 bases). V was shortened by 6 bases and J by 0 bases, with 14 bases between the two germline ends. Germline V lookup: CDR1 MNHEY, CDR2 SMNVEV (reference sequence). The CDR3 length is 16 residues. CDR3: CASSKDRPATNEKLFF. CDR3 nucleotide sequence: TGTGCCAGCAGCAAAGACAGGCCTGCAACTAATGAAAAACTGTTTTTT. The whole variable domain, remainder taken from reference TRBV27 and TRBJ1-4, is EAQVTQNPRYLITVTGKKLTVTCSQNMNHEYMSWYRQDPGLGLRQIYYSMNVEVTDKGDVPEGYKVSRKEKRNFPLILESPSPNQTSLYFCASSKDRPATNEKLFFGSGTQLSVL.

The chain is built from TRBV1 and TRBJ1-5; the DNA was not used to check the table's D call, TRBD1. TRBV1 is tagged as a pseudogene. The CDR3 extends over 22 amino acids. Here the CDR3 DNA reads TGCACCAGCAGCCTAAGAGGGACAGGGGGGCAAAATCTTTCTTATAGCAATCAGCCCCAGCATTTT. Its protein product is CTSSLRGTGGQNLSYSNQPQHF.

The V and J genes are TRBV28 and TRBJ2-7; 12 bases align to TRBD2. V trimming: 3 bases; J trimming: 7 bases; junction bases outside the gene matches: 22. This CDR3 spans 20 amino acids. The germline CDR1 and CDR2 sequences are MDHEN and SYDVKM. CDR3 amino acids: CASSFPQLAGGDKGVGEQYF. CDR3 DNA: TGTGCCAGCAGTTTTCCCCAACTAGCGGGAGGCGACAAGGGTGTGGGGGAGCAGTACTTC.

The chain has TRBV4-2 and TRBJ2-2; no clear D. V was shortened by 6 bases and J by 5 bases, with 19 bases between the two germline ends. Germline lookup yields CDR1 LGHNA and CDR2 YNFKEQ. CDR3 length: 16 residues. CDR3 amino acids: CASSRSWQLTTGELFF. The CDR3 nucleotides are TGTGCCAGCAGTCGGAGTTGGCAGTTAACTACCGGGGAGCTGTTTTTT.

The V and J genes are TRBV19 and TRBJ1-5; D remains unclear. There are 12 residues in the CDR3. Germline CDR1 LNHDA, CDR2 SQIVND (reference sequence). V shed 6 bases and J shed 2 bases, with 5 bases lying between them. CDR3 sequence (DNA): TGTGCCAGTAGGCAGGGCAATCAGCCCCAGCATTTT. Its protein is CASRQGNQPQHF.

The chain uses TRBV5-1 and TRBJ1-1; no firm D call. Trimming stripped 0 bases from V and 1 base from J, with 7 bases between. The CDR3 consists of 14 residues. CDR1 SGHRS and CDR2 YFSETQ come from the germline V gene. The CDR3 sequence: CASSLAEANTEAFF. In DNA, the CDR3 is TGCGCCAGCAGCTTGGCAGAGGCGAACACTGAAGCTTTCTTT.

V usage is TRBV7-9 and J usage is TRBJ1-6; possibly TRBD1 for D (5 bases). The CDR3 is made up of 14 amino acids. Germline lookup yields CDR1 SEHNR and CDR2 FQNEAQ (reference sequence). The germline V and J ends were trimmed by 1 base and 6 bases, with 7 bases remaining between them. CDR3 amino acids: CASSLEQVNSPLHF. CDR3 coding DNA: TGTGCCAGCAGCTTAGAACAGGTTAATTCACCCCTCCACTTT.

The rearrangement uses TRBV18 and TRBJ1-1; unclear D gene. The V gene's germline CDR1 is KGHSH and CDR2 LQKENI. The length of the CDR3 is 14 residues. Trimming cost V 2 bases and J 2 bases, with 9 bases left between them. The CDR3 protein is CASSPFQENTEAFF. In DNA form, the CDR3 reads TGTGCCAGCTCACCATTCCAGGAAAACACTGAAGCTTTCTTT. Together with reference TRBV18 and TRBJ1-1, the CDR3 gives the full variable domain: NAGVMQNPRHLVRRRGQEARLRCSPMKGHSHVYWYRQLPEEGLKFMVYLQKENIIDESGMPKERFSAEFPKEGPSILRIQQVVRGDSAAYFCASSPFQENTEAFFGQGTRLTVV.